The 18 T cell receptor beta chains below all came from one sample that was sequenced in a study of shared clonotypes between healthy human individuals. Some clones are missing from TCRdb's copy, which holds only in-frame ones; the method was immunoSEQ multiplex PCR. The data contain over a million clones, approximately 80% of them singletons. The sequenced sample was memory CD4+ T cells from PBMCs. The subset: CD45RA-negative fraction. These TCRs come from a man between 18 and 35 years old in good health. Some clones in this sample may be carry-over from other donors' samples.

CDR3 region: CASSFWTQTGEQYF. CDR3 bases: TGTGCCAGCAGTTTTTGGACCCAGACGGGCGAGCAGTACTTC. The rearrangement joins TRBV6-6 to TRBJ2-7; D ambiguous. Trimming shortened V by 4 bases and J by 6 bases, and 16 bases separated the two germline ends. The CDR3 loop spans 14 amino acids. The germline gives CDR1 MNHNY, CDR2 SVGAGI (reference sequence).

This chain joins TRBV7-8 and TRBJ2-1, with TRBD2 identical over 8 bases. Per germline, CDR1 SGHVS and CDR2 FQNEAQ. Trimming took 3 bases from V and 3 from J; bases not matched to a gene: 10. CDR3 length equals 17 residues. The CDR3 spells CASSFHRGSGIYNEQFF. The CDR3 nucleotides read TGTGCCAGCAGCTTCCACCGCGGTAGCGGGATCTACAATGAGCAGTTCTTC. Full variable domain (missing parts from reference TRBV7-8 and TRBJ2-1): GAGVSQSPRYKVAKRGQDVALRCDPISGHVSLFWYQQALGQGPEFLTYFQNEAQLDKSGLPSDRFFAERPEGSVSTLKIQRTQQEDSAVYLCASSFHRGSGIYNEQFFGPGTRLTVL.

This clone appeared once. Here the CDR3 DNA reads TGCGCCAGCAGCTCCGGGATACACACCGGGGAGCTGTTTTTT. This encodes CASSSGIHTGELFF. The chain joins TRBV5-1 to TRBJ2-2, with D possibly TRBD2 on 5 matching bases. The germline gives CDR1 SGHRS, CDR2 YFSETQ. The V end was cut by 3 bases, the J end by 3 bases, with 9 bases between. This CDR3 contains 14 residues.

The chain joins TRBV9 to TRBJ2-7, with a possible D match to TRBD1 (7 bases). CDR1 and CDR2 (germline): SGDLS, YYNGEE. CDR3 size: 17 residues. V was cut by 4 bases and J by 2 bases, with 22 bases left in between. CDR3 residues: CASSQKPNRGGTYEQYF. DNA for the CDR3: TGTGCCAGCAGCCAAAAACCAAACAGGGGAGGCACCTACGAGCAGTACTTC.

The chain combines TRBV7-2 with TRBJ2-2, with 7 bases that match TRBD1. This CDR3 is 15 amino acids long. The V gene end was trimmed by 2 bases and the J gene end by 1 base; junction bases not matched to a gene: 1. The germline gives CDR1 SGHTA, CDR2 FQGNSA. The CDR3 protein is CASSLYRGNTGELFF. Written as DNA, the CDR3 is TGTGCCAGCAGCTTATACAGGGGGAACACCGGGGAGCTGTTTTTT.

The table lists this clone with a few counts. The V gene is TRBV9, the J gene TRBJ2-7; tentative D call: TRBD2 (5 bases). The germline V and J ends were trimmed by 4 bases and 0 bases, with 11 bases remaining between them. The CDR3 has 14 amino acids. Germline CDR1 SGDLS, CDR2 YYNGEE. CDR3 amino acids: CASSPVGSSYEQYF. The CDR3 DNA reads TGTGCCAGCAGCCCCGTGGGGAGCTCCTACGAGCAGTACTTC.

This clone was counted only a few times. The V call is TRBV29-1, the J call TRBJ1-6; 9 nucleotides agree with TRBD1. The germline V gene encodes CDR1 SQVTM and CDR2 ANQGSEA. J lost 5 bases, V lost 5 bases, and 1 base had no gene match. The CDR3 has 13 residues. For the CDR3, the DNA is TGCAGCGTTAGACAGGGGGATAATTCACCCCTCCACTTT. It yields the protein CSVRQGDNSPLHF.

This clone showed up just a few times. The chain links TRBV28 to TRBJ1-3; unclear D gene. Deletions cut 4 bases from V and 2 bases from J, with 6 bases between. The CDR3 covers 13 residues. Germline assignment: CDR1 MDHEN and CDR2 SYDVKM. The CDR3 sequence is CASSSIAGNTIYF. The CDR3, as DNA: TGTGCCAGCAGTTCAATAGCTGGAAACACCATATATTTT.

A single count supports this clone. The chain recombines TRBV6-1 with TRBJ1-2, with D maybe TRBD1 (6 bases). This CDR3 has 14 amino acids. CDR1 and CDR2 from the germline V gene are MNHNS and SASEGT. The V gene lost 8 bases and the J gene lost 2 bases, with 15 bases spanning the gap. The CDR3 DNA is TGTGCCAGCTCTAGCCAGGGGCGAAACTATGGCTACACCTTC. This translates into CASSSQGRNYGYTF.

The chain recombines TRBV2 with TRBJ2-1, with D possibly matching TRBD1 (7 bases). The CDR3 length is 14 residues. V shed 6 bases and J shed 5 bases, with 14 bases lying between them. The germline CDR1 and CDR2 sequences are SNHLY and FYNNEI. The CDR3 DNA reads as TGTGCCAGCAGGCGGGACAGAGGACACAATGAGCAGTTCTTC. This gives the protein CASRRDRGHNEQFF.

This clone was found once. The chain links TRBV7-6 to TRBJ2-1; unclear D gene. Germline V gene lookup returns CDR1 SGHVS and CDR2 FNYEAQ. Trimming removed 1 base at V and 4 bases at J, with 17 bases between. CDR3 length: 17 amino acids. CDR3 residues: CASSLDGRSFPYNEQFF. As DNA, the CDR3 is TGTGCCAGCAGCTTAGATGGACGGAGCTTCCCTTACAATGAGCAGTTCTTC.

The chain couples TRBV11-1 to TRBJ1-1; 7 bases match TRBD1. CDR3 length equals 16 residues. Trimming at V came to 5 bases and at J to 1 base, leaving 10 bases not matched to a gene. Germline V gene data show CDR1 as SGHAT and CDR2 as FQDESV (reference sequence). The chain's CDR3 is CASSPYQGQPNTEAFF. The CDR3 coding sequence is TGTGCCAGCAGCCCATATCAGGGACAGCCGAACACTGAAGCTTTCTTT.

This clone was observed a handful of times. The rearrangement joins TRBV6-1 to TRBJ1-5; D is unclear. V was trimmed by 2 bases and J by 7 bases, leaving 12 bases between them. Germline V gene data show CDR1 as MNHNS and CDR2 as SASEGT. CDR3 size: 14 residues. Here the CDR3 reads CASSEHWEGQPQHF. CDR3 coding DNA: TGTGCCAGCAGTGAACACTGGGAGGGACAGCCCCAGCATTTT.

The rearrangement joins TRBV19 to TRBJ1-3, with TRBD1 identical over 7 bases. Germline lookup yields CDR1 LNHDA and CDR2 SQIVND (reference sequence). The CDR3 runs to 16 residues. V shed 5 bases, J shed 0 bases, and the junction held 7 bases outside the gene matches. CDR3 sequence reads: CASSAGQFISGNTIYF. The CDR3 DNA sequence: TGTGCCAGTAGTGCGGGACAGTTTATCTCTGGAAACACCATATATTTT.

The rearrangement links TRBV4-1 to TRBJ2-7; 10 bases align to TRBD1. V lost 4 bases and J lost 3; bases outside the gene matches: 9. Per the germline V gene, CDR1 is MGHRA and CDR2 is YSYEKL. CDR3 length: 16 amino acids. CDR3 nucleotide sequence: TGCGCCAGCAGCCTGTTCGGGACAGGGGAAGGCTACGAGCAGTACTTC. Its protein is CASSLFGTGEGYEQYF.

The count of this clone is one. The chain links TRBV4-2 to TRBJ2-6; TRBD1 agrees at 9 bases. The CDR3 spans 17 residues. Per germline, CDR1 LGHNA and CDR2 YNFKEQ. Trimming at V came to 8 bases and at J to 0 bases, leaving 8 bases not matched to a gene. CDR3 loop: CASGGDRVLSGANVLTF. The CDR3, as DNA: TGTGCCAGCGGAGGGGACAGGGTTCTCTCTGGGGCCAACGTCCTGACTTTC.

J is TRBJ2-2 and V is TRBV5-1, with 7 bases that match TRBD2. The CDR3 consists of 15 residues. J was trimmed by 6 bases and V by 3 bases; bases with no gene match: 8. CDR1 SGHRS and CDR2 YFSETQ come from the germline V gene. The CDR3 region is CASSWAGDRAGELFF. CDR3 bases: TGCGCCAGCAGCTGGGCGGGGGATCGGGCCGGGGAGCTGTTTTTT.

The table lists this clone with a count of one. Distinct nucleotide sequences in the sample also encode this CDR3. In DNA form, the CDR3 reads TGTGCCAGCCGGGGGAACACTGAAGCTTTCTTT. Its protein product is CASRGNTEAFF. This chain connects TRBV28 to TRBJ1-1; D is uncertain. V was pared by 8 bases and J by 1 base, with 5 bases between. Germline CDR1 and CDR2: MDHEN and SYDVKM. This CDR3 is 11 amino acids long.